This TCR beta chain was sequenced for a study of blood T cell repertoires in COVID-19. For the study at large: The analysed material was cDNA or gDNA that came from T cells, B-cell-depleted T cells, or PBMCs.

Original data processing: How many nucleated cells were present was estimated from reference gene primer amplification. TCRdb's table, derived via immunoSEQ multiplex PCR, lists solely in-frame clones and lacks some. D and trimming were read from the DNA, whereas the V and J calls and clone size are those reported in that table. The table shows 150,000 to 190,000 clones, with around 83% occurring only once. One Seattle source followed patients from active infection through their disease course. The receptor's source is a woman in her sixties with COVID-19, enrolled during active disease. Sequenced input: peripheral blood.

CDR3 sequence (DNA): TGTGCCAGCTCAACAAATCCTGTCTATGGCTACACCTTC. Amino acid sequence: CASSTNPVYGYTF. V is TRBV18 and J is TRBJ1-2; D gene uncertain. The CDR3 contains 13 residues. V lost 5 bases, J lost 4 bases, and 11 bases lay in between. CDR1 is KGHSH, CDR2 LQKENI, per germline.